This T cell receptor beta chain stems from a study of cytomegalovirus exposure and HLA in healthy donors. Donors were nominally healthy when sampled, though unrecorded immune exposures were likely. It was with 60 Vbeta and 13 Jbeta primers that the PCR ran. Some clones are missing from TCRdb's copy, which holds only in-frame ones; the method was immunoSEQ multiplex PCR. The data contain some 200,000 clones, roughly 80% of them singletons. The CDR3 covers 15 residues. Germline V CDR1 and CDR2: SGHDN, FVKESK. Trimming removed 4 bases at V and 5 bases at J, with 15 bases between. Of note for this clone: Its antigen remains unidentified.

Study outcomes and limitations: Later analysis identified a missense DCLRE1C variant that was linked to TCR beta V- and J-gene trimming. Researchers counted about 150 TCR beta chains as cytomegalovirus-associated.

V usage is TRBV14 and J usage is TRBJ2-1; weak D call: TRBD1 (5 bases). The TCR sequence derives from a man aged 40-50 years in good health and CMV-seropositive. Sequenced sample: PBMCs. This CDR3 reads CASSPLAGRDNEQFF. The CDR3 DNA reads TGTGCCAGCAGCCCCCTGGCAGGGCGAGACAATGAGCAGTTCTTC.